This entry is about one TCR beta chain. Per the original methods: Reference gene primer amplification in the assay estimated nucleated cell counts. Clones were read by immunoSEQ multiplex PCR, and TCRdb kept only the in-frame ones, dropping some. V, J and clone size were drawn from that table, and D and trimming were deduced from the DNA. Of 86,000 or so clones listed, more than 60% are singletons. This sample stems from a study of blood T cell repertoires in COVID-19. Across the whole study: COVID-19 samples from acute and convalescent phases originated in the United States, Italy and Spain. PBMCs, B-cell-depleted T cells, or T cells were the source of the cDNA or gDNA that made up the material.

The J segment lost 1 base and the V segment lost 6 bases, leaving 5 bases of the junction unmatched. The CDR3 runs to 15 residues. Germline CDR1 reads SNHLY; CDR2 reads FYNNEI. The sequence was obtained from a man between 65 and 85 years old with acute or convalescent COVID-19. This rearrangement joins TRBV2 to TRBJ1-5; 8 positions match TRBD1. Sample: peripheral blood. Here the CDR3 DNA reads TGTGCCAGCAGAGGAGACAGGGGAAGCAATCAGCCCCAGCATTTT. Residues: CASRGDRGSNQPQHF.